This T cell receptor beta chain derives from a study of CD8 T cells in ankylosing spondylitis. Notes on the study in general: About eight highly homologous variants made up a TCR beta motif that seemed to typify ankylosing spondylitis blood.

Worth noting for this clonotype: What it recognizes is unknown.

V lost 7 bases to trimming and J lost 1 base, with 16 bases between them. This CDR3 is 15 amino acids long. Quantitative 5'-RACE with molecular barcodes was used to make the TCR beta libraries. MiXCR, applied by TCRdb to the 5' RACE reads, yields one record per CDR3 protein. The sample lists approximately 220,000 distinct CDR3 sequences, approximately 24% occurring once. The chain has TRBV12-3 or TRBV12-4 and TRBJ1-2; the D gene is possibly TRBD1 (6 bases). This clonotype originated in a male donor with ankylosing spondylitis or in good health (not recorded which). Source material: blood, either unsorted or a sorted T cell fraction (not recorded which). The CDR3 loop reads CASTPRNRDNYGYTF. CDR3 sequence (DNA): TGTGCCAGCACCCCCCGGAACAGGGATAACTATGGCTACACCTTC.